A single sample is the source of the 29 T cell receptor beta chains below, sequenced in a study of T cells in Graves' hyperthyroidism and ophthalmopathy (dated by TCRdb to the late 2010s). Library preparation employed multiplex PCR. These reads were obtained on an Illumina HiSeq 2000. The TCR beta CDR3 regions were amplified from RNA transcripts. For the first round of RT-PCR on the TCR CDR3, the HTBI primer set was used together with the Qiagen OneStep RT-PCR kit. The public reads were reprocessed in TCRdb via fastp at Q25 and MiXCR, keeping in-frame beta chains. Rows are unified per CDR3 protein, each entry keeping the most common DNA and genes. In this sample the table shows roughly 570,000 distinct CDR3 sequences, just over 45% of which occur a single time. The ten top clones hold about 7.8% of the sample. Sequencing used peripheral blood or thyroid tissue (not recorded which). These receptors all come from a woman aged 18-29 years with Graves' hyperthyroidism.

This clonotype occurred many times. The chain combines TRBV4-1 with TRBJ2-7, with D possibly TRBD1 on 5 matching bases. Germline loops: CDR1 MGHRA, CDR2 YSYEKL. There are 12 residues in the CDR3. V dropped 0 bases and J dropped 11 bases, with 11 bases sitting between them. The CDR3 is CASSQEGPAEYF. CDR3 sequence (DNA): TGCGCCAGCAGCCAAGAGGGGCCCGCGGAGTACTTC.

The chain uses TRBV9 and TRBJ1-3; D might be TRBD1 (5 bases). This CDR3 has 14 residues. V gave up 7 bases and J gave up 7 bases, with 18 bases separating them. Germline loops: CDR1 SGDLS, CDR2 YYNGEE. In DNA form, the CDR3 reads TGTGCCAGCTACCCCGGGACTAGCGGGAACACCATATATTTT. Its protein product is CASYPGTSGNTIYF. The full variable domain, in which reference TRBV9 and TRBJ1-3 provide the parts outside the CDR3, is DSGVTQTPKHLITATGQRVTLRCSPRSGDLSVYWYQQSLDQGLQFLIQYYNGEERAKGNILERFSAQQFPDLHSELNLSSLELGDSALYFCASYPGTSGNTIYFGEGSWLTVV.

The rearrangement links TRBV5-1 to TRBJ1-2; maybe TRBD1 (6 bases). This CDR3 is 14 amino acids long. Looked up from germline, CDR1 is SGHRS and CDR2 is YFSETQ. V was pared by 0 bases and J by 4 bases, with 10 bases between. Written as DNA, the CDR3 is TGCGCCAGCAGCTTGGAACAGGGCCTCTATGGCTACACCTTC. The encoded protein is CASSLEQGLYGYTF.

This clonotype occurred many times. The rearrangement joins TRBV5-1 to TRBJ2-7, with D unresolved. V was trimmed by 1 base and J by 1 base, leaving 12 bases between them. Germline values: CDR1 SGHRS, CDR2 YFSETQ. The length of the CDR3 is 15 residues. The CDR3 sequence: CASSLSGTPSYEQYF. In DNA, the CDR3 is TGCGCCAGCAGCTTGTCAGGCACACCGTCCTACGAGCAGTACTTC.

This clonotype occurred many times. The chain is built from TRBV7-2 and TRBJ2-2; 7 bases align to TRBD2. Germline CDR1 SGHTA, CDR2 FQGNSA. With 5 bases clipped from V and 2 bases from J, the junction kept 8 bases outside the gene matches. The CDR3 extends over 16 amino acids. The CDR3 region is CASSELAPYNTGELFF. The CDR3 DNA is TGTGCCAGCAGCGAACTAGCGCCCTACAACACCGGGGAGCTGTTTTTT.

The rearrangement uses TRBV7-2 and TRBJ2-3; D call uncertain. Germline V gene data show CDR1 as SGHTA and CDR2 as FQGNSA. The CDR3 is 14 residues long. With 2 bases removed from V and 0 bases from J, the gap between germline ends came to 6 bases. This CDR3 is CASSLQPSTDTQYF. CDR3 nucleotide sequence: TGTGCCAGCAGCTTACAGCCAAGCACAGATACGCAGTATTTT.

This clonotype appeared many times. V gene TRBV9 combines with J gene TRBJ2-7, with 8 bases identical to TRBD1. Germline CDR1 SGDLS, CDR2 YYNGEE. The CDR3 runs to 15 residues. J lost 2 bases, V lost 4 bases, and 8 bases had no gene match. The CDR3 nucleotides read TGTGCCAGCAGCAAAACCGGGACAGGTACCTACGAGCAGTACTTC. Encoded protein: CASSKTGTGTYEQYF.

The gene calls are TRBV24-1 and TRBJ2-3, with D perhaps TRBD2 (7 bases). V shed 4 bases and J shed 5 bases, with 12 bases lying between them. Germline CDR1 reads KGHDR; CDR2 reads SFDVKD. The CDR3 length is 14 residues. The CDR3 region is CATSDGGRRDTQYF. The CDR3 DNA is TGTGCCACCAGTGACGGGGGGCGTAGAGATACGCAGTATTTT.

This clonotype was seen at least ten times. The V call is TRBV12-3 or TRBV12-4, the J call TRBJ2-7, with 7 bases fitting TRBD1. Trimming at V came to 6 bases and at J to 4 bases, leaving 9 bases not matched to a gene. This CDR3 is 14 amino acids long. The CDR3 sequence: CASSRGRTGYEQYF. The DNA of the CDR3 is TGTGCCAGCAGCCGCGGCCGGACAGGTTACGAGCAGTACTTC.

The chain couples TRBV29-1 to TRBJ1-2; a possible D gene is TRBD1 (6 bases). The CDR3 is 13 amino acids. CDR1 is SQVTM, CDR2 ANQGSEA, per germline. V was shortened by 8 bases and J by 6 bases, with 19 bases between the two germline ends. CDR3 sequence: CSSKRGDQDGYTF. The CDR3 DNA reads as TGCAGCAGCAAGAGGGGGGATCAGGATGGCTACACCTTC. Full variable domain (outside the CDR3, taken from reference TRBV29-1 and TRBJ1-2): SAVISQKPSRDICQRGTSLTIQCQVDSQVTMMFWYRQQPGQSLTLIATANQGSEATYESGFVIDKFPISRPNLTFSTLTVSNMSPEDSSIYLCSSKRGDQDGYTFGSGTRLTVV.

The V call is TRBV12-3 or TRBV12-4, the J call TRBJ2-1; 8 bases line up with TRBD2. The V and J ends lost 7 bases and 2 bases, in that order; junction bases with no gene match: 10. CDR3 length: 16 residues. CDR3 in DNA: TGTGCCAGCACCACACAGGCGGGAGGTCCCTACAATGAGCAGTTCTTC. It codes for CASTTQAGGPYNEQFF.

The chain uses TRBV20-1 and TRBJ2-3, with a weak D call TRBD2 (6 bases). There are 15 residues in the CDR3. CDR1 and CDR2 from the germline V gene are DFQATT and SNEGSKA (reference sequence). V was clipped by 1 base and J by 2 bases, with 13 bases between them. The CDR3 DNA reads TGCAGTGCTAGAGTTGGGGGGACTTACACAGATACGCAGTATTTT. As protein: CSARVGGTYTDTQYF.

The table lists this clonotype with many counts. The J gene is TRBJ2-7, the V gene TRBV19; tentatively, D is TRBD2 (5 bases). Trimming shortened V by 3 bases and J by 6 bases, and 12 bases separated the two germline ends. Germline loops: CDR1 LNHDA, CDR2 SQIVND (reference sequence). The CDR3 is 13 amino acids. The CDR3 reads CASSIQLATEQYF. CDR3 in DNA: TGTGCCAGTAGTATCCAGCTAGCTACCGAGCAGTACTTC.

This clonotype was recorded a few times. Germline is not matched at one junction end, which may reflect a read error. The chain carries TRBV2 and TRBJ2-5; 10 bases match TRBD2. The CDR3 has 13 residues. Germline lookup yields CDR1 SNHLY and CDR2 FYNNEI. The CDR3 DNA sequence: TGTGCCAGCAGTGAATCGGCTAGCGGGAGTTTATTCTTC. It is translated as CASSESASGSLFF.

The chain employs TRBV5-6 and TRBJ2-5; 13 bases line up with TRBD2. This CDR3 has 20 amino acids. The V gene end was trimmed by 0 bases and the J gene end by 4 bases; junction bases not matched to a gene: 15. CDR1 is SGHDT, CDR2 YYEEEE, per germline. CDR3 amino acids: CASSLASGLAGDELRETQYF. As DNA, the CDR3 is TGTGCCAGCAGCTTGGCTAGCGGACTAGCGGGAGATGAGTTACGAGAGACCCAGTACTTC.

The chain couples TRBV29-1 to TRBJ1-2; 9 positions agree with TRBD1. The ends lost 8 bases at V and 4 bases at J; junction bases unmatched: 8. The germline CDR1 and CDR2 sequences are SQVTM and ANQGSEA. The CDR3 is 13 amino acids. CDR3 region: CSSPGTGFYGYTF. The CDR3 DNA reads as TGCAGCAGTCCCGGGACAGGGTTCTATGGCTACACCTTC.

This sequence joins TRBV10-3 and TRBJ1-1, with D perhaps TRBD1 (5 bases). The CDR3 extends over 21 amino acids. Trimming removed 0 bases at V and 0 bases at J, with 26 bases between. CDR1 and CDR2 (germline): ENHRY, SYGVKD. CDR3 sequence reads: CAISESRTSSFRRGVNTEAFF. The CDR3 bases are TGTGCCATCAGTGAGTCTCGGACTAGCAGTTTCCGACGGGGGGTGAACACTGAAGCTTTCTTT.

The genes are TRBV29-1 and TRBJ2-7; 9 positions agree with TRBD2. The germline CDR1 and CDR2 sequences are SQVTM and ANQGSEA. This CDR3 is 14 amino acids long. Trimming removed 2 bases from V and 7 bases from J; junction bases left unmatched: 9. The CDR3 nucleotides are TGCAGCGTTGAATCGGTAGCGGGAGCGAGGGAGCAGTACTTC. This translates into CSVESVAGAREQYF.

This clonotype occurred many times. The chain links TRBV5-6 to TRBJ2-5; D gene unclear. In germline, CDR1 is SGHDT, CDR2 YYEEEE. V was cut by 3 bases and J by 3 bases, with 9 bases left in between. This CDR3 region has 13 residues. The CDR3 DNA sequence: TGTGCCAGCAGCTCTTGGCCGGAAGAGACCCAGTACTTC. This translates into CASSSWPEETQYF.

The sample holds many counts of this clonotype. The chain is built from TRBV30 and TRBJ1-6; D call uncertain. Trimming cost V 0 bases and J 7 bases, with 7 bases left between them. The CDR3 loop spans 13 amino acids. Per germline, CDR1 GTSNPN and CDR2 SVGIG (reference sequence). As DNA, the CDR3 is TGTGCCTGGAGTGTTGTCCCCAATTCACCCCTCCACTTT. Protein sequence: CAWSVVPNSPLHF.

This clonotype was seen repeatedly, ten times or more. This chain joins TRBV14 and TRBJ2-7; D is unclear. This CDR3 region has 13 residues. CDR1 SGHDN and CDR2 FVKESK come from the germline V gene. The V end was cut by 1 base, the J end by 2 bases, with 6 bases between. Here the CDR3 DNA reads TGTGCCAGCAGCCAAGCCAGCACCTACGAGCAGTACTTC. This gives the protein CASSQASTYEQYF.

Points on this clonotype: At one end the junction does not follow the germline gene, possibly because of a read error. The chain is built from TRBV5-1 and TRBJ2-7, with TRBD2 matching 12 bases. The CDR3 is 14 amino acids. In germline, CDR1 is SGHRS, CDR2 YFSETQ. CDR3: CASSRTSGTSEQYF. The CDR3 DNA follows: TGTGCCAGCAGTAGGACTAGCGGGACCAGTGAGCAGTACTTC. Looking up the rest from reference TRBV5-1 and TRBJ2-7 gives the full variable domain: KAGVTQTPRYLIKTRGQQVTLSCSPISGHRSVSWYQQTPGQGLQFLFEYFSETQRNKGNFPGRFSGRQFSNSRSEMNVSTLELGDSALYLCASSRTSGTSEQYFGPGTRLTVT.

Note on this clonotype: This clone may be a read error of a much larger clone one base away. CDR3 nucleotide sequence: TGTGCCAGCAGTCCGGACAGACTTAGCGATCAGCCCCAGCATTTT. Translating gives CASSPDRLSDQPQHF. The chain joins TRBV6-6 to TRBJ1-5; weak D call: TRBD1 (6 bases). Germline CDR1 MNHNY, CDR2 SVGAGI (reference sequence). CDR3 length: 15 residues.

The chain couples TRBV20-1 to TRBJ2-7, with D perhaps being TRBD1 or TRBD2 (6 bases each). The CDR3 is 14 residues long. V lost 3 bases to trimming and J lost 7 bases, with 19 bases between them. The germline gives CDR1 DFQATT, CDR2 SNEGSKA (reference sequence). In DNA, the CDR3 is TGCAGTGCTAGGGGGGGCACAGTACGCAATGAGCAGTACTTC. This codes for CSARGGTVRNEQYF.

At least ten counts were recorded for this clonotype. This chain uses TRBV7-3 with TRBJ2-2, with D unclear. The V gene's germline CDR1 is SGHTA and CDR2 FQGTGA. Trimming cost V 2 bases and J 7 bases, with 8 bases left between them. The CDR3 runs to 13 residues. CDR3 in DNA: TGTGCCAGCAGCTTATCAATCGTCGGGGAGCTGTTTTTT. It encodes CASSLSIVGELFF.

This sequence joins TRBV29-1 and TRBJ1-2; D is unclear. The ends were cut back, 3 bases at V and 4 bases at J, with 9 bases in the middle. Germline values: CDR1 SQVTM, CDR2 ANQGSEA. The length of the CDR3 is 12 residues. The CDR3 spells CSVEEESYGYTF. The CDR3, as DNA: TGCAGCGTTGAGGAGGAAAGCTATGGCTACACCTTC.

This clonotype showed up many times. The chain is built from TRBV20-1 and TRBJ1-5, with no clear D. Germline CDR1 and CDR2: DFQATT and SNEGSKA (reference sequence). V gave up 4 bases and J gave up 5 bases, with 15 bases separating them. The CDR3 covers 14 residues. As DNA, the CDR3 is TGCAGTGCTATAGAGGAAGTCTCAGATCAGCCCCAGCATTTT. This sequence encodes CSAIEEVSDQPQHF.

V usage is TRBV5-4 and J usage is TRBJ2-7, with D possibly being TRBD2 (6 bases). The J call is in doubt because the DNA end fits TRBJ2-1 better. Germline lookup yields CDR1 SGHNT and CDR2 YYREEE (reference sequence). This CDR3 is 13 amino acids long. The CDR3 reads CASSLGGGEEQFF. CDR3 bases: TGTGCCAGCAGCTTGGGCGGCGGGGAGGAGCAGTTCTTC.

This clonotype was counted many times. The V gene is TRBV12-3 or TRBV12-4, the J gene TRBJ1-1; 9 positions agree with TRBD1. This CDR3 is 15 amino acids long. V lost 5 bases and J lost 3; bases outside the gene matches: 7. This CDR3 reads CASSRKDRGHTEAFF. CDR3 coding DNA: TGTGCCAGCAGTCGCAAGGACAGGGGTCACACTGAAGCTTTCTTT.